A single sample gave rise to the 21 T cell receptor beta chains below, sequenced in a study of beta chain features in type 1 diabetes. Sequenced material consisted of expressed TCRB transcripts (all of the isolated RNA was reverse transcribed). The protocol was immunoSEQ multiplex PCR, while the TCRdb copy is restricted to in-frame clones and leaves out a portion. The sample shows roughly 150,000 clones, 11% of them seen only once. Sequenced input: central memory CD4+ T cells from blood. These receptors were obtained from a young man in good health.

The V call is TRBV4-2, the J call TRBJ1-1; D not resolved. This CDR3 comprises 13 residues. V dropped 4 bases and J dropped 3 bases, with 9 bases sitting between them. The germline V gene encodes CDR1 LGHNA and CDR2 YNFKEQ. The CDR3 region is CASSRRADTEAFF. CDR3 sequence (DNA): TGTGCCAGCAGCCGACGGGCGGACACTGAAGCTTTCTTT.

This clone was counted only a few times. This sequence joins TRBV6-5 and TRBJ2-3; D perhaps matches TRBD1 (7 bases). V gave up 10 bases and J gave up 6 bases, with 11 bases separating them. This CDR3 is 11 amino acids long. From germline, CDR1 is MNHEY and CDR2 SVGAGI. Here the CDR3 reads CAIRGDDTQYF. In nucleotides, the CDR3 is TGTGCCATCAGGGGGGACGATACGCAGTATTTT.

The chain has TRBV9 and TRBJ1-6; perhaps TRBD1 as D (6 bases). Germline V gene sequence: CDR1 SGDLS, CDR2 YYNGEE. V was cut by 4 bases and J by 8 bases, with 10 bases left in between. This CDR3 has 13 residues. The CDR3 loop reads CASSSNRDSPLHF. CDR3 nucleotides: TGTGCCAGCAGCTCGAACAGGGATTCACCCCTCCACTTT.

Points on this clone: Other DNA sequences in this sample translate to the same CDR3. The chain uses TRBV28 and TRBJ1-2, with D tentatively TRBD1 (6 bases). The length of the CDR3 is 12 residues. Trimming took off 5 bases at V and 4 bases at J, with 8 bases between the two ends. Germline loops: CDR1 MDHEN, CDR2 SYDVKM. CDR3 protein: CASSSRGYGYTF. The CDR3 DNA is TGTGCCAGCAGTAGCAGGGGCTATGGCTACACCTTC.

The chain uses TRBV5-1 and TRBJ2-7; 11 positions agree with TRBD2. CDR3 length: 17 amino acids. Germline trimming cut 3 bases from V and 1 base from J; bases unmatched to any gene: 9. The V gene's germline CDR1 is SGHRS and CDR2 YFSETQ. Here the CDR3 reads CASSWAPGTSGSYEQYF. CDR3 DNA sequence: TGCGCCAGCAGCTGGGCCCCCGGGACTAGCGGTTCCTACGAGCAGTACTTC.

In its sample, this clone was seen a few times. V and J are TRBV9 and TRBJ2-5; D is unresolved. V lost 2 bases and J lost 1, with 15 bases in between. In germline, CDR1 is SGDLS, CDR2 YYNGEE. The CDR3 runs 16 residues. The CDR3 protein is CASSVEFSSGQETQYF. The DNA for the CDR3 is TGTGCCAGCAGCGTGGAGTTCTCAAGTGGCCAAGAGACCCAGTACTTC.

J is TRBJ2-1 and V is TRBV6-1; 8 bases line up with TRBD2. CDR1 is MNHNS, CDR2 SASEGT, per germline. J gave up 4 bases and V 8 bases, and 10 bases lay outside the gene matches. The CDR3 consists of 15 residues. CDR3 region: CASGSPGGRYNEQFF. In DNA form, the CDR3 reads TGTGCCAGCGGCTCGCCGGGGGGGCGATACAATGAGCAGTTCTTC.

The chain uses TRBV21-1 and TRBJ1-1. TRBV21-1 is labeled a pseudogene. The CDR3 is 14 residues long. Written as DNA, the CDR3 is TGTGCCAGCAGTAAGGAAGCGGTGAACACTGAAGCTTTCTTT. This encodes CASSKEAVNTEAFF.

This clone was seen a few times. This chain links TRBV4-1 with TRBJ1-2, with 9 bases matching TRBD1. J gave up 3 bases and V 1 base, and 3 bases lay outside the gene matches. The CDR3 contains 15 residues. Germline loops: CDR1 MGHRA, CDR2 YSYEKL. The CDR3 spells CASSQGTGVDYGYTF. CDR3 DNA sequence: TGCGCCAGCAGCCAAGGGACAGGGGTCGACTATGGCTACACCTTC.

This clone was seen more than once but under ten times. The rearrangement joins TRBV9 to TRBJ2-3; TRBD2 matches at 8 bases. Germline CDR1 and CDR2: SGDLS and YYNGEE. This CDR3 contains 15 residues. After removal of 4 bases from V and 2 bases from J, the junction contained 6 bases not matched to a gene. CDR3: CASSIQAGATDTQYF. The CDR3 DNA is TGTGCCAGCAGCATCCAAGCGGGGGCCACAGATACGCAGTATTTT.

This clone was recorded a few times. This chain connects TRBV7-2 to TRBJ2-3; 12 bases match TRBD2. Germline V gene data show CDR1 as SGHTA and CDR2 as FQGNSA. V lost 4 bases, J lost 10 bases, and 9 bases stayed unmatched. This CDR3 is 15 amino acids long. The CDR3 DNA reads TGTGCCAGCAGCTCCGGTCTAGCGGGGGGGCAGGCGCAGTATTTT. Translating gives CASSSGLAGGQAQYF.

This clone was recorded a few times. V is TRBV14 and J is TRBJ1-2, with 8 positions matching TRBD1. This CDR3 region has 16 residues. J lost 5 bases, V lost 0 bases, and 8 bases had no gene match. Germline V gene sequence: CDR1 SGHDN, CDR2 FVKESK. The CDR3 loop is CASSQEEKGQVYGYTF. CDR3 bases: TGTGCCAGCAGCCAAGAGGAAAAGGGACAGGTTTATGGCTACACCTTC.

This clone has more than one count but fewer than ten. The DNA for the CDR3 is TGTGCCAGTATGAGGGGAGAGACCCAGTACTTC. Translation: CASMRGETQYF. V gene TRBV19 combines with J gene TRBJ2-5; D might be TRBD1 or TRBD2, each matching 5 bases. The CDR3 covers 11 residues. Trimming took 7 bases from V and 4 from J, leaving 7 bases between them. Germline V CDR1 and CDR2: LNHDA, SQIVND (reference sequence).

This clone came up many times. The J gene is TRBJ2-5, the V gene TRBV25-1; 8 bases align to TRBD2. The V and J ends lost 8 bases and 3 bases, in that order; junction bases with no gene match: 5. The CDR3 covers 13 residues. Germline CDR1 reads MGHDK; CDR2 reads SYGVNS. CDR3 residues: CASRREGEETQYF. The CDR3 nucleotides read TGTGCCAGCCGACGGGAGGGAGAAGAGACCCAGTACTTC.

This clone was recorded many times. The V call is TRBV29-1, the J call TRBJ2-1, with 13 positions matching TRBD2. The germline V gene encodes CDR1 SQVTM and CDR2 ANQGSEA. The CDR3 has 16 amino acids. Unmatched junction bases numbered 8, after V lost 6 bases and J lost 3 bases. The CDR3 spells CSVSGGTSGIYNEQFF. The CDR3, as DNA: TGCAGCGTCTCGGGGGGGACTAGCGGGATCTACAATGAGCAGTTCTTC.

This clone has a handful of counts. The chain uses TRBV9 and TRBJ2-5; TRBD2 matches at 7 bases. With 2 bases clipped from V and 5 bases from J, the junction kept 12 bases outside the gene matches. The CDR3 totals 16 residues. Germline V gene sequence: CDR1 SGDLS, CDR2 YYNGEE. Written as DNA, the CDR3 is TGTGCCAGCAGCGTGCAAAGTCGCGGGAGTCTGGAGACCCAGTACTTC. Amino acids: CASSVQSRGSLETQYF. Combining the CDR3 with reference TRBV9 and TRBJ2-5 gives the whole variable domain DSGVTQTPKHLITATGQRVTLRCSPRSGDLSVYWYQQSLDQGLQFLIQYYNGEERAKGNILERFSAQQFPDLHSELNLSSLELGDSALYFCASSVQSRGSLETQYFGPGTRLLVL.

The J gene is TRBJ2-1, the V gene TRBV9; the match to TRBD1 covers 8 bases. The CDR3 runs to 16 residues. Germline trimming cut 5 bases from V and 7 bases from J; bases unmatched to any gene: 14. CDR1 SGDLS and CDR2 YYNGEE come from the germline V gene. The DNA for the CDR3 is TGTGCCAGCAGTGCATTAGGACAGGGTGTGTTAAATGAGCAGTTCTTC. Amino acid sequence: CASSALGQGVLNEQFF.

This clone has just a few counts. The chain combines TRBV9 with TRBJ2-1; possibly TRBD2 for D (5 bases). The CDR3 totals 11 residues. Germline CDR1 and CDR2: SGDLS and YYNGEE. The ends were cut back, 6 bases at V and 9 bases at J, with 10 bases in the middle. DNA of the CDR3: TGTGCCAGCAACCTCCGGGGTGAGCAGTTCTTC. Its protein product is CASNLRGEQFF.

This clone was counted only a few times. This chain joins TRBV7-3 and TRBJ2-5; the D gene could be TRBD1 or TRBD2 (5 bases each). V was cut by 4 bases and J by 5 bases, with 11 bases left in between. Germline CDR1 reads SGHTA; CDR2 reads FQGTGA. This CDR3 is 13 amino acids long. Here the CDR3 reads CASSSEWGETQYF. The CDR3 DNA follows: TGTGCCAGCAGCTCCGAATGGGGGGAGACCCAGTACTTC.

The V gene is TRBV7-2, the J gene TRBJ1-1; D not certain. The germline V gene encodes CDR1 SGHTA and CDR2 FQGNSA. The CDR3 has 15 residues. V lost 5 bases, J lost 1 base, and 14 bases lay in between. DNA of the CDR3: TGTGCCAGCAGCCCAAGCGGCAGCTCGAACACTGAAGCTTTCTTT. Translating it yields CASSPSGSSNTEAFF.

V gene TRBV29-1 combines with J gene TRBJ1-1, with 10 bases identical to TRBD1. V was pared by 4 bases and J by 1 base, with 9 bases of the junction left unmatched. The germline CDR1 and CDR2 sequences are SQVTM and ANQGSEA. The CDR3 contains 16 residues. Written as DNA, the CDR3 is TGCAGCGTTGTGCCTCGACAGGGGGCGTCGAACACTGAAGCTTTCTTT. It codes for CSVVPRQGASNTEAFF.